This T cell receptor (beta chain) was captured in a study of blood T cells in healthy people across ages. This CDR3 has 13 residues. The V gene end was trimmed by 7 bases and the J gene end by 7 bases; junction bases not matched to a gene: 7. Germline V CDR1 and CDR2: SGHNT, YENEEA. Primers used in a second PCR of roughly 6 to 12 cycles were a sample-barcoded 5' primer and a J-beta primer mix. Any given sample supplied a minimum of 2.5 million CDR3-containing paired-end reads. One entry per CDR3 protein, called by TCRdb with MiXCR from the 5' RACE reads. The data hold more than 750,000 distinct CDR3 sequences, with around 29% observed a single time. This same sample was also part of a study on T cells of mothers and their children. That work adds: No T cell clones of persistent microchimeric origin were detected.

The sample comprised blood. The clonotype comes from a woman in her thirties or forties in good health. The chain joins TRBV11-3 to TRBJ2-1, with 7 bases aligning to TRBD2. CDR3: CASNWTSRNEQFF. CDR3 bases: TGTGCCAGCAACTGGACTAGTCGGAATGAGCAGTTCTTC.